This T cell receptor beta chain was documented in a study of beta chain features in type 1 diabetes. Study observations and caveats: In every one of the four CD4+ subsets, TCRB CDR3s were moderately but significantly shorter in Type 1 diabetes patients.

Isolated RNA was reverse transcribed in full, so expressed TCRB transcripts were sequenced. TCRdb keeps only in-frame clones here, not all; method: immunoSEQ multiplex PCR. The sample shows approximately 160,000 clones, under 13% of them seen only once. As regards this clone: What it recognizes is unknown.

CDR1 is KGHSH, CDR2 LQKENI, per germline. V trimming: 6 bases; J trimming: 10 bases; junction bases outside the gene matches: 7. The CDR3 consists of 13 residues. This chain links TRBV18 with TRBJ1-1; 11 bases match TRBD1. The sequence came from a man aged 25 to 40 with type 1 diabetes. The material sequenced was central memory CD4+ T cells from blood. The DNA of the CDR3 is TGTGCCAGCTCGCCGGACAGGGGGCAGGTAGCTTTCTTT. Encoded protein: CASSPDRGQVAFF. Full variable domain (remainder filled in from reference TRBV18 and TRBJ1-1): NAGVMQNPRHLVRRRGQEARLRCSPMKGHSHVYWYRQLPEEGLKFMVYLQKENIIDESGMPKERFSAEFPKEGPSILRIQQVVRGDSAAYFCASSPDRGQVAFFGQGTRLTVV.